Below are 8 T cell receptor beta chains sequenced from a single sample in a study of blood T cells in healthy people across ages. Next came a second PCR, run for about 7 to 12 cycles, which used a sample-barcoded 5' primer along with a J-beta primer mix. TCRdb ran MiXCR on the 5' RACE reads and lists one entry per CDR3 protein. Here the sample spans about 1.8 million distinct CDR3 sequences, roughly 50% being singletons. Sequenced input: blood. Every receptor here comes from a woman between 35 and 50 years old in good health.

The CDR3 region is CSAIVRGGSSSTDTQYF. CDR3 nucleotide sequence: TGCAGTGCTATCGTCCGGGGGGGCTCCTCTAGCACAGATACGCAGTATTTT. This chain uses TRBV20-1 with TRBJ2-3, with 8 nucleotides matching TRBD2. The germline gives CDR1 DFQATT, CDR2 SNEGSKA (reference sequence). Trimming removed 4 bases from V and 0 bases from J; junction bases left unmatched: 12. The CDR3 has 17 amino acids.

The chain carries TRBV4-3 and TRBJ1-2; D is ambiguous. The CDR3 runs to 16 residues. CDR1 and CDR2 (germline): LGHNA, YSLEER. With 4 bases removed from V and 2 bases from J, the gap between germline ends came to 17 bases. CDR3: CASSLAGNGPNYGYTF. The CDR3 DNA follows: TGCGCCAGCAGCCTTGCTGGGAATGGGCCCAACTATGGCTACACCTTC.

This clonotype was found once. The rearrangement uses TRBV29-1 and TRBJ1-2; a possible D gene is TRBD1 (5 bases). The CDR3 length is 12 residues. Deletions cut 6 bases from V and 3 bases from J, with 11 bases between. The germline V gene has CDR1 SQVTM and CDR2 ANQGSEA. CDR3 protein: CSVQDSYYGYTF. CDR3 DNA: TGCAGCGTCCAAGACAGCTACTATGGCTACACCTTC.

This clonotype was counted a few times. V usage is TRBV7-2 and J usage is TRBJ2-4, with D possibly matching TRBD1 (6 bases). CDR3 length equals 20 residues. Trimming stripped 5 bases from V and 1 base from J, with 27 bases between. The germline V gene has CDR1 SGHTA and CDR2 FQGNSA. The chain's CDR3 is CASSLRQATIDWEAKNIQYF. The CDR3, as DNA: TGTGCCAGCAGCCTCCGACAGGCAACGATTGATTGGGAGGCCAAAAACATTCAGTACTTC.

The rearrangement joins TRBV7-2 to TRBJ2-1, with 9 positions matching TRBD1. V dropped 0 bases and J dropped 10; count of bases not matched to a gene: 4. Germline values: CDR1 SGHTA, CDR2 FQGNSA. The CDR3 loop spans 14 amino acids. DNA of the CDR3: TGTGCCAGCAGCTTAGCGGGACAGGGCAGCGAGCAGTTCTTC. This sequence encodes CASSLAGQGSEQFF.

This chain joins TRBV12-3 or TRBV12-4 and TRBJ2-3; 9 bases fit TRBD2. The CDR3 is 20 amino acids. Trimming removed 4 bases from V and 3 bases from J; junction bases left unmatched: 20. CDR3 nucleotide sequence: TGTGCCAGCAGTTCCCCGGGTCGTAGCGGGGGCAGTGCCAAGACAGATACGCAGTATTTT. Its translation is CASSSPGRSGGSAKTDTQYF.

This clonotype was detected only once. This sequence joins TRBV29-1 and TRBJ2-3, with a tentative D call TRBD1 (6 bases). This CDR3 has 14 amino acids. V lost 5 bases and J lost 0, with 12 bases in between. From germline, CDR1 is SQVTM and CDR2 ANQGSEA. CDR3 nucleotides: TGCAGCGTTCGCAGGGGAACTAGCACAGATACGCAGTATTTT. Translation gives CSVRRGTSTDTQYF.

This chain's CDR3 is CASSTHPGETSYNEQFF. CDR3 bases: TGTGCCAGCAGCACCCATCCCGGGGAAACGTCCTACAATGAGCAGTTCTTC. This sequence joins TRBV11-2 and TRBJ2-1, with a tentative D call TRBD2 (5 bases). Looked up from germline, CDR1 is SGHAT and CDR2 is FQNNGV. V was trimmed by 5 bases and J by 1 base, leaving 18 bases between them. The CDR3 sequence is 17 residues long.